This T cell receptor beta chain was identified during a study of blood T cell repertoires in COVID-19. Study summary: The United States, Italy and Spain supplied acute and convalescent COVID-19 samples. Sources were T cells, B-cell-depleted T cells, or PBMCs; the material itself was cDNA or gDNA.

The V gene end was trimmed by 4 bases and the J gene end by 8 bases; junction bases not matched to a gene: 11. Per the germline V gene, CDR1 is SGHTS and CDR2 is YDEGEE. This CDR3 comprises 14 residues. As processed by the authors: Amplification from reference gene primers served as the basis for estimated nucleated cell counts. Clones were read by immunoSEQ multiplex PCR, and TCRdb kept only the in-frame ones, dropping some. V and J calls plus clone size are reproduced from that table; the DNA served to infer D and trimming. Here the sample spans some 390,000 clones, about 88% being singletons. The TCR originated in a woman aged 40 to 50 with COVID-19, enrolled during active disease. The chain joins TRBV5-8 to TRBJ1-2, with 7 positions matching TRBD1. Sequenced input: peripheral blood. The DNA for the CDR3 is TGTGCCAGCAGCAAGACAGGGTCTCTAGTCGGCTACACCTTC. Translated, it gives CASSKTGSLVGYTF.